This T cell receptor beta chain is from a study of blood T cell repertoires in COVID-19. Ten or more counts support this clone. TCRdb's table, derived via immunoSEQ multiplex PCR, lists solely in-frame clones and lacks some. Of approximately 270,000 clones listed, roughly 88% were seen once; the top ten hold approximately 4.2%. The CDR3 is made up of 16 amino acids. V lost 1 base and J lost 1, with 11 bases in between. Per germline, CDR1 SGHVS and CDR2 FNYEAQ. The receptor was isolated from a woman aged 25 to 45 who had recovered from COVID-19. V usage is TRBV7-6 and J usage is TRBJ1-3; D is unclear. Source material: PBMCs or T cells enriched from blood (not recorded which). The CDR3 DNA follows: TGTGCCAGCAGCTTAGTCGACTCCCGATCTGGAAACACCATATATTTT. Its protein is CASSLVDSRSGNTIYF.